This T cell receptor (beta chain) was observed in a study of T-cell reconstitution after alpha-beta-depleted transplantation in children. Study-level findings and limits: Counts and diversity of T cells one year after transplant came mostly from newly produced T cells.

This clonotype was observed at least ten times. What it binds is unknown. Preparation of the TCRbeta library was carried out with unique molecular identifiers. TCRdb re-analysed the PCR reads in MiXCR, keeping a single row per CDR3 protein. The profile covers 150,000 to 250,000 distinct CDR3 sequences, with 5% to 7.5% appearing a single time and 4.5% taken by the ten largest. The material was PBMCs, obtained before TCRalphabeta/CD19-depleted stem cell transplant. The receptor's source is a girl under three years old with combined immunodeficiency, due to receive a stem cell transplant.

CDR3 loop: CASSLERGPLYEQYF. The CDR3 coding sequence is TGTGCCAGCAGCTTAGAACGGGGGCCCCTCTACGAGCAGTACTTC. The chain combines TRBV7-8 with TRBJ2-7; D may correspond to TRBD1 or TRBD2 (6 bases each). Trimming took off 1 base at V and 3 bases at J, with 13 bases between the two ends. Germline-derived CDR1 and CDR2 are SGHVS and FQNEAQ. The CDR3 is 15 residues long.